Below are 5 T cell receptor beta chains sequenced from a single sample in a study of T cell repertoires in cytomegalovirus infection. TCRdb re-called the reads with MiXCR, one entry per CDR3 protein. The table records some 270,000 distinct CDR3 sequences, under 25% of them present only once. The antigens for these receptors are not known. This material consisted of cultured PBMCs, taken from culture after CMV antigen stimulation. These receptors all stem from a human donor in good health (CMV status not recorded). Some clones in this sample may be carry-over from other donors' samples.

V gene TRBV10-2 combines with J gene TRBJ2-5; maybe TRBD2 (6 bases). Germline V lookup: CDR1 WSHSY, CDR2 SAAADI. The CDR3 totals 15 residues. Between the trimmed V and J ends, which lost 0 bases and 7 bases, there was a span of 15 bases. Written as DNA, the CDR3 is TGCGCCAGCAGTGAGTCAAGGCTAGCGTTTGGGACCCAGTACTTC. It encodes CASSESRLAFGTQYF.

The table lists this clonotype with a few counts. V gene TRBV7-9 combines with J gene TRBJ2-3; a weak D match, TRBD2 (6 bases). Trimming pared 5 bases from V and 2 bases from J, leaving 20 bases between. The CDR3 spans 17 residues. Germline lookup yields CDR1 SEHNR and CDR2 FQNEAQ (reference sequence). This chain's CDR3 is CASSPNGGGINTDTQYF. CDR3 sequence (DNA): TGTGCCAGCAGCCCCAATGGTGGCGGGATTAACACAGATACGCAGTATTTT. Combining the CDR3 with reference TRBV7-9 and TRBJ2-3 gives the whole variable domain DTGVSQNPRHKITKRGQNVTFRCDPISEHNRLYWYRQTLGQGPEFLTYFQNEAQLEKSRLLSDRFSAERPKGSFSTLEIQRTEQGDSAMYLCASSPNGGGINTDTQYFGPGTRLTVL.

The chain couples TRBV15 to TRBJ2-3; D unresolved. Trimming removed 1 base from V and 2 bases from J, with 4 bases in between. This CDR3 region has 13 residues. CDR1 and CDR2 from the germline V gene are LNHNV and YYDKDF (reference sequence). CDR3 in DNA: TGTGCCACCAGCAGAGTCCACACAGATACGCAGTATTTT. Its protein product is CATSRVHTDTQYF.

This clonotype was counted only a few times. The chain employs TRBV19 and TRBJ1-1; D not certain. Germline V CDR1 and CDR2: LNHDA, SQIVND (reference sequence). The ends were cut back, 9 bases at V and 4 bases at J, with 15 bases in the middle. The CDR3 runs to 13 residues. The DNA for the CDR3 is TGTGCCAGCGCCCGTATAGTGGGCACTGAAGCTTTCTTT. Encoded protein: CASARIVGTEAFF. Supplemented by reference TRBV19 and TRBJ1-1, the full variable domain reads DGGITQSPKYLFRKEGQNVTLSCEQNLNHDAMYWYRQDPGQGLRLIYYSQIVNDFQKGDIAEGYSVSREKKESFPLTVTSAQKNPTAFYLCASARIVGTEAFFGQGTRLTVV.

This chain links TRBV7-9 with TRBJ2-1; a weak D match, TRBD2 (7 bases). The CDR3 contains 14 residues. CDR1 and CDR2 from the germline V gene are SEHNR and FQNEAQ (reference sequence). The V gene lost 7 bases and the J gene lost 4 bases, with 14 bases spanning the gap. The CDR3 nucleotides read TGTGCCAGCAACCCACAGGGAGGGTACAATGAGCAGTTCTTC. Protein sequence: CASNPQGGYNEQFF.